A single sample is the source of the 5 T cell receptor beta chains below, sequenced in a study of cytomegalovirus exposure and HLA in healthy donors. The PCR used 60 Vbeta and 13 Jbeta primers. Assay: immunoSEQ multiplex PCR; the TCRdb copy retains only in-frame clones and omits some. The table lists about 200,000 clones. The source material was PBMCs. The receptors were gathered from a girl aged 2 to 9 in good health and CMV-seropositive.

The rearrangement links TRBV13 to TRBJ2-5; TRBD2 agrees at 12 bases. CDR3 size: 16 residues. V lost 4 bases and J lost 4; bases outside the gene matches: 7. The germline V gene has CDR1 PRHDT and CDR2 FYEKMQ (reference sequence). The CDR3 here is CASSSGLAGRGETQYF. The CDR3 region has the DNA TGTGCCAGCAGCTCCGGACTAGCGGGAAGGGGAGAGACCCAGTACTTC.

This rearrangement joins TRBV7-6 to TRBJ2-1, with D tentatively TRBD2 (7 bases). Between the trimmed V and J ends, which lost 3 bases and 5 bases, there was a span of 17 bases. Germline-derived CDR1 and CDR2 are SGHVS and FNYEAQ. This CDR3 is built from 16 residues. As DNA, the CDR3 is TGTGCCAGCAGCTTGGGGGCGGGTCGGGGGGACAATGAGCAGTTCTTC. Translated, it gives CASSLGAGRGDNEQFF.

This chain links TRBV7-6 with TRBJ2-3, with TRBD2 identical over 11 bases. Per germline, CDR1 SGHVS and CDR2 FNYEAQ. There are 18 residues in the CDR3. The trim removed 5 bases at V and 0 bases at J, leaving 10 bases unmatched. The CDR3 loop reads CASSIVPGLAASTDTQYF. Written as DNA, the CDR3 is TGTGCCAGCAGCATAGTTCCGGGACTAGCGGCCAGCACAGATACGCAGTATTTT.

This chain connects TRBV19 to TRBJ2-2; 10 nucleotides match TRBD1. This CDR3 spans 13 amino acids. The V gene end was trimmed by 9 bases and the J gene end by 6 bases; junction bases not matched to a gene: 4. The germline CDR1 and CDR2 sequences are LNHDA and SQIVND (reference sequence). This CDR3 is CASQDRGAGELFF. The CDR3 region has the DNA TGTGCCAGCCAGGACAGGGGGGCCGGGGAGCTGTTTTTT.

The chain uses TRBV15 and TRBJ2-4, with 10 bases that match TRBD2. The CDR3 contains 17 residues. From germline, CDR1 is LNHNV and CDR2 YYDKDF (reference sequence). The J segment lost 3 bases and the V segment lost 5 bases, leaving 10 bases of the junction unmatched. The CDR3 reads CATSPRTSGLGKNIQYF. The CDR3 DNA reads TGTGCCACCAGCCCCCGGACTAGCGGACTCGGCAAAAACATTCAGTACTTC.